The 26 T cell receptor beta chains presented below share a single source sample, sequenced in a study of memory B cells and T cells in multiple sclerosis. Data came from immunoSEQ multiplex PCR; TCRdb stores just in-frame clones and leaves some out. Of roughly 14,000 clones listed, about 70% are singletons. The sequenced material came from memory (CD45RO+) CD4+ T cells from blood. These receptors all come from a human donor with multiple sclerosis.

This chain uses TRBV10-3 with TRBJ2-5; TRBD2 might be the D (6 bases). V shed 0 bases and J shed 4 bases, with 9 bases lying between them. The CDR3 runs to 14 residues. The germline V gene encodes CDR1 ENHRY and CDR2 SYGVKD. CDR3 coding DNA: TGTGCCATCAGTGAGTCGACTAGTCCAGAGACCCAGTACTTC. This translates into CAISESTSPETQYF.

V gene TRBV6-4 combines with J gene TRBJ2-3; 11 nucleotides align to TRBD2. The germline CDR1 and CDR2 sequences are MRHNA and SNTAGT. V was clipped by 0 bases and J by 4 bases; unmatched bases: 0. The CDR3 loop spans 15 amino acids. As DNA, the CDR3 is TGTGCCAGCAGTGACTCTAGCGGGGGGGCAGATACGCAGTATTTT. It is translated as CASSDSSGGADTQYF.

CDR3 sequence (DNA): TGTGCCAGCTCGGGACAGGTTAACACCGGGGAGCTGTTTTTT. Residues: CASSGQVNTGELFF. The rearrangement links TRBV6-1 to TRBJ2-2; 8 bases align to TRBD1. The CDR3 sequence is 14 residues long. Germline CDR1 reads MNHNS; CDR2 reads SASEGT. Trimming removed 8 bases from V and 2 bases from J; junction bases left unmatched: 4.

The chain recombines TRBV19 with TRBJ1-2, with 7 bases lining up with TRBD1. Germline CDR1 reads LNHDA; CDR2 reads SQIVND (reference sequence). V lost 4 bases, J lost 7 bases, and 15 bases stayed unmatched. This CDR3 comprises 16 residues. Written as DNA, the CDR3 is TGTGCCAGTAGTACCCCAAAGACAGGGATGGTTCGTGGCTACACCTTC. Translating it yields CASSTPKTGMVRGYTF.

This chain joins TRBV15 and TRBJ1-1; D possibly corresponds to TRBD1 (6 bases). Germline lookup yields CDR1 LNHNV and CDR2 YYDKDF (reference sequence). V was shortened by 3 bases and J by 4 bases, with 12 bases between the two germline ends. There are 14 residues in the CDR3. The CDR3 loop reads CATSRTGGGTEAFF. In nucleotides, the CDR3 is TGTGCCACCAGCAGGACAGGAGGCGGCACTGAAGCTTTCTTT.

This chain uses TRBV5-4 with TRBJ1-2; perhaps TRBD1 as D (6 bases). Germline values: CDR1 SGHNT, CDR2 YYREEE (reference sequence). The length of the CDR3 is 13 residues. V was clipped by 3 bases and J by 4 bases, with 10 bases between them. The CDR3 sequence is CASSSGQTYGYTF. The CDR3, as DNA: TGTGCCAGCAGCTCAGGACAGACCTATGGCTACACCTTC.

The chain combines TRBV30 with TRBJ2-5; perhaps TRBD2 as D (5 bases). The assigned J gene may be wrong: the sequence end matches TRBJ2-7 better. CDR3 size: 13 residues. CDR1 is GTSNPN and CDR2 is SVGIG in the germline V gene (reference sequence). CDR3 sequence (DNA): TGTGCCTGGAGCACCGGGGTAGAATACGAGCAGTACTTC. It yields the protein CAWSTGVEYEQYF.

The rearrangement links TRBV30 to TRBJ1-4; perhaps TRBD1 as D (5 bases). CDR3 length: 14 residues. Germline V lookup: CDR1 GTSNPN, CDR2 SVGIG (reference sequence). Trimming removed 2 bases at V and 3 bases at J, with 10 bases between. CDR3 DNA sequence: TGTGCCTGGAGTTCAGGGAATGCTAATGAAAAACTGTTTTTT. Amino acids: CAWSSGNANEKLFF.

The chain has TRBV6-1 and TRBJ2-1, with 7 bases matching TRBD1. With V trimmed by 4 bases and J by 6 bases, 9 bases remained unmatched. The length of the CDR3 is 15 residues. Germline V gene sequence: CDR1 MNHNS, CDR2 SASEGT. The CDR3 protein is CASSGAGGWGNEQFF. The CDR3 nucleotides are TGTGCCAGCAGTGGAGCAGGGGGTTGGGGCAATGAGCAGTTCTTC.

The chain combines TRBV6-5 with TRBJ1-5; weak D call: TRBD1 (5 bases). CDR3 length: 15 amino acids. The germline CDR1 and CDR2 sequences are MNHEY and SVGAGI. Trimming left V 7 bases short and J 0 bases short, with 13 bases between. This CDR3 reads CASKKGLYSNQPQHF. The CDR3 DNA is TGTGCCAGCAAAAAGGGGTTGTATAGCAATCAGCCCCAGCATTTT.

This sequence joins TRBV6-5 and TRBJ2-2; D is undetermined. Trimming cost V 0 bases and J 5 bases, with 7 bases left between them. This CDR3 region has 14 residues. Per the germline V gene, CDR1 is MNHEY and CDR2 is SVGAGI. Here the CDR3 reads CASSYSILTGELFF. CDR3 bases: TGTGCCAGCAGTTACTCAATCTTGACCGGGGAGCTGTTTTTT.

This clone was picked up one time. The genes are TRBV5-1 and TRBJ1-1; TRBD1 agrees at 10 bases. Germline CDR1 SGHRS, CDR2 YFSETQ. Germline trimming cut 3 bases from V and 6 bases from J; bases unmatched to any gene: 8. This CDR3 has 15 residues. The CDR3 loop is CASSSMGQGRAEAFF. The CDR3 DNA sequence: TGCGCCAGCAGCTCCATGGGACAGGGGCGGGCTGAAGCTTTCTTT.

The CDR3 sequence is CGGDRGDSPLHF. The CDR3 bases are TGTGGAGGGGACAGGGGAGATTCACCCCTCCACTTT. V usage is TRBV21-1 and J usage is TRBJ1-6; the D call of TRBD1 is as the table states it, not checked on the DNA. TRBV21-1 is recorded as a pseudogene. This CDR3 has 12 amino acids.

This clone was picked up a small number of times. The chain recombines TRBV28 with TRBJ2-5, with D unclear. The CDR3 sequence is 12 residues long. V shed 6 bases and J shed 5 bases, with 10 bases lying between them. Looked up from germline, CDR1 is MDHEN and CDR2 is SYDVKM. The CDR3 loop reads CASSGLVETQYF. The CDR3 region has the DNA TGTGCCAGCAGCGGTCTTGTGGAGACCCAGTACTTC.

The CDR3 DNA reads as TGTGCCAGCAGTTCCGAGGCGGGGGGCTGGAACACTGAAGCTTTCTTT. Protein sequence: CASSSEAGGWNTEAFF. This chain connects TRBV28 to TRBJ1-1, with a weak D call TRBD1 (6 bases). V was cut by 4 bases and J by 1 base, with 16 bases left in between. The CDR3 sequence is 16 residues long. Looked up from germline, CDR1 is MDHEN and CDR2 is SYDVKM.

This CDR3 is CAISESASGRDEQYF. The CDR3 DNA is TGTGCCATCAGTGAGTCGGCCAGCGGGAGGGACGAGCAGTACTTC. This chain links TRBV10-3 with TRBJ2-7; 10 bases fit TRBD2. The CDR3 spans 15 residues. With V trimmed by 0 bases and J by 5 bases, 4 bases remained unmatched. The V gene's germline CDR1 is ENHRY and CDR2 SYGVKD.

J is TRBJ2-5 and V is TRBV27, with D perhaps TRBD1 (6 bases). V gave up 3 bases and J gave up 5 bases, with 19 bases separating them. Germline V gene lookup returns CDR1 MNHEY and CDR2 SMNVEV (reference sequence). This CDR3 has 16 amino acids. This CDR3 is CASSFQGSSTTETQYF. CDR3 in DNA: TGTGCCAGCAGTTTCCAGGGGTCATCAACGACCGAGACCCAGTACTTC.

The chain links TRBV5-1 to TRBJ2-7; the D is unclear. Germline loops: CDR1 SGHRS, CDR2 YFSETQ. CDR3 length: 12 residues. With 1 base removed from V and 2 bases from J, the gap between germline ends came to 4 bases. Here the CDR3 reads CASSLSAYEQYF. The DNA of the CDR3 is TGCGCCAGCAGCTTGTCTGCCTACGAGCAGTACTTC.

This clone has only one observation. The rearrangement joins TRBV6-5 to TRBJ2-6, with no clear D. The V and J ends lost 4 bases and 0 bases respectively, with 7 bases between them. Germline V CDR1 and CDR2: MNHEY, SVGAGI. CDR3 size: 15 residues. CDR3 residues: CASSSIISGANVLTF. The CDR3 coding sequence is TGTGCCAGCAGTTCTATCATCTCTGGGGCCAACGTCCTGACTTTC.

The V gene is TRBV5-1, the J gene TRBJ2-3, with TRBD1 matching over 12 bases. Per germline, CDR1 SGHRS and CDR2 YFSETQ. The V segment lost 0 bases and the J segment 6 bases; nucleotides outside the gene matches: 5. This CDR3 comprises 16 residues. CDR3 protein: CASSLEGQGAWDTQYF. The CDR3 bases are TGCGCCAGCAGCTTGGAGGGACAGGGGGCTTGGGATACGCAGTATTTT.

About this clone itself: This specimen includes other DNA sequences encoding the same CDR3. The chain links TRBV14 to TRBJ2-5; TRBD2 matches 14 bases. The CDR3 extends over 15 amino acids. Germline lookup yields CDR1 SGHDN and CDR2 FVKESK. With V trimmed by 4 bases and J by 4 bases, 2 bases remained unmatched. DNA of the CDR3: TGTGCCAGCAGCCTAGGACTAGCGGGAGGAGAGACCCAGTACTTC. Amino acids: CASSLGLAGGETQYF.

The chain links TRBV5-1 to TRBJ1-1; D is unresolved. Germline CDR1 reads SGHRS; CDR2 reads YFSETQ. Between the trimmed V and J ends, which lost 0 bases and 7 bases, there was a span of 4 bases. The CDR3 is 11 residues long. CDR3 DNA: TGCGCCAGCAGCTTGGCCGGTGAAGCTTTCTTT. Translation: CASSLAGEAFF.

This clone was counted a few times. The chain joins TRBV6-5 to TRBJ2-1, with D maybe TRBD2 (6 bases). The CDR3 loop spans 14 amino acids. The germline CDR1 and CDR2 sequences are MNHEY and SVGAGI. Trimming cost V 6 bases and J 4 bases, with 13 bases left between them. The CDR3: CASRRDFQYNEQFF. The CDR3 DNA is TGTGCCAGCAGACGGGACTTCCAGTACAATGAGCAGTTCTTC.

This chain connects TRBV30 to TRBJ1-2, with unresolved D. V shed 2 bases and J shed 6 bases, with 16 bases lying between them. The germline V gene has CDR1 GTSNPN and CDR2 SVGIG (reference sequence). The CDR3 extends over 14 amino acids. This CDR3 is CAWSYGELKDGYTF. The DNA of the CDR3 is TGTGCCTGGAGTTACGGGGAATTGAAGGATGGCTACACCTTC.

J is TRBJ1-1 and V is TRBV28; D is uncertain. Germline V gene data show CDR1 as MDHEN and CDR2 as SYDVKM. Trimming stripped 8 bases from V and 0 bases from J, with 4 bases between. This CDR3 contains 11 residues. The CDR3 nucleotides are TGTGCCAGCGGCTTGAACACTGAAGCTTTCTTT. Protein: CASGLNTEAFF.

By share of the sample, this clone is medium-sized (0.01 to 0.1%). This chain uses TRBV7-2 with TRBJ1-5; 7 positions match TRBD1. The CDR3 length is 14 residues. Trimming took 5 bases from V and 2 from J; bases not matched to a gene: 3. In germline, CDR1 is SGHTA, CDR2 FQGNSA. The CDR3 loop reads CASSPTGGNQPQHF. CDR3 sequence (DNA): TGTGCCAGCAGCCCAACAGGGGGCAATCAGCCCCAGCATTTT.